This T cell receptor (beta chain) was retrieved from a study of blood T cell repertoires in COVID-19. The CDR3 loop spans 11 amino acids. CDR1 and CDR2 (germline): MNHEY, SMNVEV (reference sequence). Trimming pared 7 bases from V and 6 bases from J, leaving 8 bases between. Per the original data handling: Counts of nucleated cells, estimated from reference gene primer amplification, were obtained. Clones were read by immunoSEQ multiplex PCR, and TCRdb kept only the in-frame ones, dropping some. V, J and clone size were drawn from that table, and D and trimming were deduced from the DNA. The sample has about 670,000 clones; 85% to 90% are singletons.

The chain links TRBV27 to TRBJ2-3; D not resolved. The clonotype comes from a woman aged 18-29 years with acute or convalescent COVID-19. The sequencing input was peripheral blood. The CDR3 protein is CASIWADTQYF. The CDR3 DNA is TGTGCCAGCATTTGGGCGGATACGCAGTATTTT.